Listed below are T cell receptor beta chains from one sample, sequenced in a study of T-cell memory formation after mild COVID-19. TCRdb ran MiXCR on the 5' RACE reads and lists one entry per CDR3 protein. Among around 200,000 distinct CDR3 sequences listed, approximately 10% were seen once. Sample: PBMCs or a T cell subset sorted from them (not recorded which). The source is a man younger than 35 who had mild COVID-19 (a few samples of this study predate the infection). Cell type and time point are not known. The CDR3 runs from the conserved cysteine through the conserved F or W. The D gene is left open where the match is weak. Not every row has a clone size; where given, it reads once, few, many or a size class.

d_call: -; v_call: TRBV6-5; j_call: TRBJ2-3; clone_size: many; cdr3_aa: CASSRGTDTQYF; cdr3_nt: TGTGCCAGCAGTCGGGGCACAGATACGCAGTATTTT
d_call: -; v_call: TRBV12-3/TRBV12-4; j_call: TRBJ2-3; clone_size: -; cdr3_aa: CASSWGFPAGDTQYF; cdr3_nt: TGTGCCAGCAGTTGGGGCTTCCCGGCGGGAGATACGCAGTATTTT
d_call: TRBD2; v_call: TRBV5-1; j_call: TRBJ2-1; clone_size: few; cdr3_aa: CASTLSGGAGNEQFF; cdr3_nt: TGCGCCAGCACCCTTAGCGGGGGGGCGGGCAATGAGCAGTTCTTC
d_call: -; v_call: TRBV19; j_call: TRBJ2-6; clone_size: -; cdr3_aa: CASRPYAGSGANVLTF; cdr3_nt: TGTGCCAGTAGGCCGTACGCGGGGTCTGGGGCCAACGTCCTGACTTTC
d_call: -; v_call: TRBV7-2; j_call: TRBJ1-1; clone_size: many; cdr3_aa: CASSFGPGTEAFF; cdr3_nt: TGTGCCAGCAGCTTTGGTCCGGGGACTGAAGCTTTCTTT
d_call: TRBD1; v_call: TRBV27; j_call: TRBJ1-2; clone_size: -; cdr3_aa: CASRRPGTGGYYTF; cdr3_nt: TGTGCCAGCAGACGCCCGGGGACAGGGGGATACTACACCTTC
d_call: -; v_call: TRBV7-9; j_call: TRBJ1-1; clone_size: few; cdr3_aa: CASSLRRVWTEAFF; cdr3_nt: TGTGCCAGCAGCTTACGAAGGGTGTGGACTGAAGCTTTCTTT
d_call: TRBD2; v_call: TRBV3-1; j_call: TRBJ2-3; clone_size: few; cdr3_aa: CASSQVAGTTDTQYF; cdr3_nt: TGTGCCAGCAGCCAAGTAGCGGGGACCACAGATACGCAGTATTTT
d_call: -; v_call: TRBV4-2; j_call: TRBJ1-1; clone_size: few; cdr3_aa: CASSQDRASAEAFF; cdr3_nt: TGTGCCAGCAGCCAAGATCGGGCGTCCGCTGAAGCTTTCTTT
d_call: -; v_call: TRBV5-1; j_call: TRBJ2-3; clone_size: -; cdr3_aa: CASSRDLIDTDTQYF; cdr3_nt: TGCGCCAGCAGCCGGGACTTAATAGACACAGATACGCAGTATTTT
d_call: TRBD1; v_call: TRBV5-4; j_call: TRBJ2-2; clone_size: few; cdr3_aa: CASSLEWTGSEELFF; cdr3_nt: TGTGCCAGCAGCTTGGAATGGACAGGGTCGGAGGAGCTGTTTTTT
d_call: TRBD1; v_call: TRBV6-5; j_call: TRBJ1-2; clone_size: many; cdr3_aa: CASSYGGGAGPNYGYTF; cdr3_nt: TGTGCCAGCAGTTATGGAGGGGGCGCTGGGCCAAACTATGGCTACACCTTC
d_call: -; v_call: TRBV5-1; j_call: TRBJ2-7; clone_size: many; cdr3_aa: CASSLVRGEQYF; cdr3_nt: TGCGCCAGCAGCTTGGTCCGCGGCGAGCAGTACTTC
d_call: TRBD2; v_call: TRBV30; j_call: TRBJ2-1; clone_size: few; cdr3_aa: CAWTRSGAPSYNEQFF; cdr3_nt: TGTGCCTGGACACGTAGCGGGGCCCCCTCCTACAATGAGCAGTTCTTC
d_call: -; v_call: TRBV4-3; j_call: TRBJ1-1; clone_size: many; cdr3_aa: CASSHAGANSEAFF; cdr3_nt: TGCGCCAGCAGCCATGCAGGGGCGAACAGTGAAGCTTTCTTT
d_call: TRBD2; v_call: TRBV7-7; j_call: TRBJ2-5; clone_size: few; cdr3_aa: CASSPASGETQYF; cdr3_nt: TGTGCTAGCAGCCCCGCTAGCGGGGAGACCCAGTACTTC
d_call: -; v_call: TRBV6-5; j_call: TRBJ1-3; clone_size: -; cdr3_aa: CASSRQATGNTIYF; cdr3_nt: TGTGCCAGCAGTCGCCAGGCTACTGGAAACACCATATATTTT
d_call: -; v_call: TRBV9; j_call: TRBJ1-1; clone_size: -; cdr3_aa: CASSGANTEAFF; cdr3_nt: TGTGCCAGCAGCGGGGCAAACACTGAAGCTTTCTTT
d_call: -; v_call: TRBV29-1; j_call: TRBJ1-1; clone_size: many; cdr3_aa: CSVGDTEAFF; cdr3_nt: TGCAGCGTCGGGGACACTGAAGCTTTCTTT
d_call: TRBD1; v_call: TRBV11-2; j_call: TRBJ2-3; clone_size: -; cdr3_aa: CASTTGTGVSDTQYF; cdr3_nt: TGTGCCAGCACCACCGGGACAGGGGTTTCAGATACGCAGTATTTT
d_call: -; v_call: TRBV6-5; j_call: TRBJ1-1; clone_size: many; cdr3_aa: CASSYLLAGTNTEAFF; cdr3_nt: TGTGCCAGCAGTTATTTGTTGGCAGGGACGAACACTGAAGCTTTCTTT
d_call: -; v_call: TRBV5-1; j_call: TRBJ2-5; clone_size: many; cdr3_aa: CASSLGRPKETQYF; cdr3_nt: TGCGCCAGCAGCCTAGGCAGGCCGAAAGAGACCCAGTACTTC
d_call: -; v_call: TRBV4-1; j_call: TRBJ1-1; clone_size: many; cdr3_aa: CASRPIYGDTEAFF; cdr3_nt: TGCGCCAGCAGGCCGATTTATGGTGACACTGAAGCTTTCTTT
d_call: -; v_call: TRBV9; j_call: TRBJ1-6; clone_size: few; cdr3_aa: CASSVDSNNSPLHF; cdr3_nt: TGTGCCAGCAGCGTAGACAGCAATAATTCACCCCTCCACTTT
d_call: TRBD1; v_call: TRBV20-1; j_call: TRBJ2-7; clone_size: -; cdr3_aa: CSARGRGPHLEQYF; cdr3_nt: TGCAGTGCTAGAGGAAGGGGGCCACATCTCGAGCAGTACTTC
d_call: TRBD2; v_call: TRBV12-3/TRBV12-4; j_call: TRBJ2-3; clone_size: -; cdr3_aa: CASSTGTSGVYTQYF; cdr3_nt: TGTGCCAGCAGTACCGGGACTAGCGGGGTATATACGCAGTATTTT
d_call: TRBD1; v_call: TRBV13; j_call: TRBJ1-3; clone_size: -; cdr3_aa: CASSYRQGSGNTIYF; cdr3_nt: TGTGCCAGCAGCTACCGACAGGGGTCTGGAAACACCATATATTTT
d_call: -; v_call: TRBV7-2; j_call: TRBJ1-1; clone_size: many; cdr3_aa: CASSRLYNTEAFF; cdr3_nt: TGTGCCAGCAGCCGATTATACAACACTGAAGCTTTCTTT
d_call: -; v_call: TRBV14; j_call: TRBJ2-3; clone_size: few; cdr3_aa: CATKPPPIGKLDTQYF; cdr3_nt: TGTGCCACCAAGCCCCCCCCCATAGGGAAACTGGATACGCAGTATTTT
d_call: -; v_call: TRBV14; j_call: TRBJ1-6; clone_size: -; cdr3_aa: CASSRLGAGRYDSPLHF; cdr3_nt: TGTGCCAGCAGCCGACTAGGGGCAGGGCGATATGATTCACCCCTCCACTTT
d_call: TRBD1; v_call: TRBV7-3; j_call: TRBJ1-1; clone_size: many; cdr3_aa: CASSTGGSSEAFF; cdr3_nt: TGTGCCAGCAGCACAGGGGGGAGCTCTGAAGCTTTCTTT
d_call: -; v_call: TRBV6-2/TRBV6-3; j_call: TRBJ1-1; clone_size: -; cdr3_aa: CASRRPGMGNTEAFF; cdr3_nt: TGTGCCAGCAGACGGCCAGGTATGGGAAACACTGAAGCTTTCTTT
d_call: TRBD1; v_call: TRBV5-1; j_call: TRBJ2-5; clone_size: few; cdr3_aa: CASSLGQGLSGGETQYF; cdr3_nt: TGCGCCAGCAGCTTGGGACAGGGCTTGTCCGGTGGAGAGACCCAGTACTTC
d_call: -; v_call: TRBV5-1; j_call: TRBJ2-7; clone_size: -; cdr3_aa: CASSVGAGTYYEQYF; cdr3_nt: TGCGCCAGCAGCGTGGGTGCCGGGACCTACTACGAGCAGTACTTC
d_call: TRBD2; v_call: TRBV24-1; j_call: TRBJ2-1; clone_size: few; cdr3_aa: CATSAVKRGYNEQFF; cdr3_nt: TGTGCCACCAGTGCAGTGAAGCGGGGCTACAATGAGCAGTTCTTC
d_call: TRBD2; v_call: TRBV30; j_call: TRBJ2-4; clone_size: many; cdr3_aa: CALYVAGGKNIQYF; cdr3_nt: TGTGCCCTTTATGTAGCGGGGGGCAAAAACATTCAGTACTTC
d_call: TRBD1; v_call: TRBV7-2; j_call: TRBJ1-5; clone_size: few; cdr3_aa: CASSTDRVAFQPQHF; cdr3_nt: TGTGCCAGCAGCACAGACAGGGTGGCTTTTCAGCCCCAGCATTTT
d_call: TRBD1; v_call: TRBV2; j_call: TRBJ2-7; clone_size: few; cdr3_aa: CASSEPLQGVQQYF; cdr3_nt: TGTGCCAGCAGTGAGCCCCTCCAGGGGGTCCAGCAGTACTTC
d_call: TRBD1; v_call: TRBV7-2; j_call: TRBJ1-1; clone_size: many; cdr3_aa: CASSLAGAGGRSTEAFF; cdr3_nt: TGTGCCAGCAGCTTAGCGGGGGCAGGGGGCCGTAGCACTGAAGCTTTCTTT
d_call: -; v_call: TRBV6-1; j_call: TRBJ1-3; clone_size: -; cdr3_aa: CASSDTGSDTIYF; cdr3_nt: TGTGCCAGCAGTGACACCGGTTCGGACACCATATATTTT
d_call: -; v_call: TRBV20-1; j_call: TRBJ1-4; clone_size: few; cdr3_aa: CSAREAVEDEKLFF; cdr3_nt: TGCAGTGCTAGAGAAGCAGTGGAGGATGAAAAACTGTTTTTT
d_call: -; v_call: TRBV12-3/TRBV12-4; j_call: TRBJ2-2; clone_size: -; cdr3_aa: CASSWAGANTGELFF; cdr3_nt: TGTGCCAGCAGTTGGGCGGGGGCTAACACCGGGGAGCTGTTTTTT
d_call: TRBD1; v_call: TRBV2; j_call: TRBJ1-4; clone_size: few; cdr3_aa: CASRGTGGNEKLFF; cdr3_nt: TGTGCCAGCAGGGGGACAGGGGGTAATGAAAAACTGTTTTTT
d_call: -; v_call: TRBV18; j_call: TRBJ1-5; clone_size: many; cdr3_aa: CASSLGEDQPQHF; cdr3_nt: TGTGCCAGCTCATTGGGGGAAGATCAGCCCCAGCATTTT
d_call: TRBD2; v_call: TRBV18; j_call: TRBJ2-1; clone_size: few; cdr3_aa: CASSRSRSGGNEQFF; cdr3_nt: TGTGCCAGCTCACGCAGTCGTTCGGGGGGCAATGAGCAGTTCTTC
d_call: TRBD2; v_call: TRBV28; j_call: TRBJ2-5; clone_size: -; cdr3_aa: CASSFRRGEETQYF; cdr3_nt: TGTGCCAGCAGTTTCCGTCGGGGGGAAGAGACCCAGTACTTC
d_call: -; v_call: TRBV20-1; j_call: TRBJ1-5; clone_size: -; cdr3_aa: CSARDWVGNQPQHF; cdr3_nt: TGCAGTGCTAGAGATTGGGTAGGGAATCAGCCCCAGCATTTT
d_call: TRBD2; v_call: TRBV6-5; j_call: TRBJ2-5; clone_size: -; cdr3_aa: CASSSSGGLTQYF; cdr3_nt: TGTGCCAGCAGCTCTAGCGGGGGGCTGACCCAGTACTTC
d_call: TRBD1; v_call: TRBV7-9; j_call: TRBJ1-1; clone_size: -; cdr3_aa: CASSPTRGTGDFF; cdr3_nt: TGTGCCAGCAGCCCCACTCGGGGGACAGGGGATTTCTTT
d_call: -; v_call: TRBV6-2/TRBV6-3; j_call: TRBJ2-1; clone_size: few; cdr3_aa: CASTMDGSSYNEQFF; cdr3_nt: TGTGCCAGCACCATGGACGGAAGCTCCTACAATGAGCAGTTCTTC
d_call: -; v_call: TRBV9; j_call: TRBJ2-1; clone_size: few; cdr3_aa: CASSTSTTRSEQFF; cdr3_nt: TGTGCCAGCAGCACCTCTACGACTAGATCTGAGCAGTTCTTC
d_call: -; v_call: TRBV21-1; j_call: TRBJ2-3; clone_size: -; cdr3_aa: CASSKTADNAPDTQYF; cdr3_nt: TGTGCCAGCAGCAAAACGGCAGATAACGCCCCAGATACGCAGTATTTT
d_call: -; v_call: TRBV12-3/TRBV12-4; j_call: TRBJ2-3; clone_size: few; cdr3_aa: CASIPGGHTDTQYF; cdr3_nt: TGTGCCAGCATTCCCGGGGGGCACACAGATACGCAGTATTTT
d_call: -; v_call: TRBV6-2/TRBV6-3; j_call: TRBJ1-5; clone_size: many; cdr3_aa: CASSPRGAPNQPQHF; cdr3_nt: TGTGCCAGCAGCCCCCGGGGGGCGCCTAATCAGCCCCAGCATTTT
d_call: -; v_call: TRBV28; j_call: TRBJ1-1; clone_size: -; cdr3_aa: CASRKDRIYTEAFF; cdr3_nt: TGTGCCAGCAGGAAAGACAGGATATACACTGAAGCTTTCTTT
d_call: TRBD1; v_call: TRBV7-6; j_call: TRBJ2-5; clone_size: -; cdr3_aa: CASSVGQGQETQYF; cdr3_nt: TGTGCCAGCAGCGTGGGACAGGGGCAAGAGACCCAGTACTTC
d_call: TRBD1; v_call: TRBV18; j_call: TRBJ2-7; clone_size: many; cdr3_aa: CASSGTAYEQYF; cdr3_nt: TGTGCCAGCTCAGGGACAGCGTACGAGCAGTACTTC
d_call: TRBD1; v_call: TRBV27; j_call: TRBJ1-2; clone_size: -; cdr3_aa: CASSYQGVGYGYTF; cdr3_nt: TGTGCCAGCAGTTATCAGGGGGTTGGATATGGCTACACCTTC
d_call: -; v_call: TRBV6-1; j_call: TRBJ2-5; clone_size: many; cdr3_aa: CASSENGETQYF; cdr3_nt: TGTGCCAGCAGTGAAAATGGGGAGACCCAGTACTTC
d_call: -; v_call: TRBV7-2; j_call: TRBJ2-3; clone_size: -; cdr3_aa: CASSRGTTGGASTDTQYF; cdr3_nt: TGTGCCAGCAGCCGGGGGACCACAGGTGGGGCGAGCACAGATACGCAGTATTTT